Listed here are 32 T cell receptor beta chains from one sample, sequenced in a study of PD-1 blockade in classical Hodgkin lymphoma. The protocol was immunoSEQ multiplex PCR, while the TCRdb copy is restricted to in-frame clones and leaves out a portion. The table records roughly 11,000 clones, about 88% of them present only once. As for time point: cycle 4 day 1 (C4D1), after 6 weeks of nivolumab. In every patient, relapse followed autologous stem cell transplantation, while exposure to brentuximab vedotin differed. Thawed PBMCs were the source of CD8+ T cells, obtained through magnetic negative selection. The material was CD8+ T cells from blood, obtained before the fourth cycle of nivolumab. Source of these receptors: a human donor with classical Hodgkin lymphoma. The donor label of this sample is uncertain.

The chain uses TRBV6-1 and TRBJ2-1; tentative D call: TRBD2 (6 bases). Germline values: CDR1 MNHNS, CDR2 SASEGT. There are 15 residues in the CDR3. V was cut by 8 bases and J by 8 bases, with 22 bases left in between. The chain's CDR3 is CASWTGRELMDEQFF. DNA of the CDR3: TGTGCCAGCTGGACGGGTCGGGAGCTAATGGATGAGCAGTTCTTC.

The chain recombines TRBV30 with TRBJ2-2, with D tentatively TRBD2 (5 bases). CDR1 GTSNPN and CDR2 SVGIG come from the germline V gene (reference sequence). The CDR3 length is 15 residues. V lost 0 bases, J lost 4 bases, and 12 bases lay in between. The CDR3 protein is CAWSVLPGFTGELFF. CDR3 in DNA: TGTGCCTGGAGTGTATTACCGGGGTTCACCGGGGAGCTGTTTTTT.

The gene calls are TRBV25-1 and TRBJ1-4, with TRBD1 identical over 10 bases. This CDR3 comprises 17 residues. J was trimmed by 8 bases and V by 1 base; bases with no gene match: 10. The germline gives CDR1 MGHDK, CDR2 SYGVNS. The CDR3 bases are TGTGCCAGCAGTGAATGGGGGCAGGGACAGGGGAACGAAAAACTGTTTTTT. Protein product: CASSEWGQGQGNEKLFF.

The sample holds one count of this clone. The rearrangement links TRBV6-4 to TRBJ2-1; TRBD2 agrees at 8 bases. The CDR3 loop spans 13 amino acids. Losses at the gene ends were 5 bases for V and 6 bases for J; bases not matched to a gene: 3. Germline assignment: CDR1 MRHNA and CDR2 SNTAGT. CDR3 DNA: TGTGCCAGCAGTCTCGGACTAGCCAATGAGCAGTTCTTC. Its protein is CASSLGLANEQFF.

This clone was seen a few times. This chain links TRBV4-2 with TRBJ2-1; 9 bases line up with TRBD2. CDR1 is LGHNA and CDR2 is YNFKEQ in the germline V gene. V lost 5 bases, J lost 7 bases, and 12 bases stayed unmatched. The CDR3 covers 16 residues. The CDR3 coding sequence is TGTGCCAGCAGCTTGGTAGCGGGAGACTCGGGAAATGAGCAGTTCTTC. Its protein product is CASSLVAGDSGNEQFF.

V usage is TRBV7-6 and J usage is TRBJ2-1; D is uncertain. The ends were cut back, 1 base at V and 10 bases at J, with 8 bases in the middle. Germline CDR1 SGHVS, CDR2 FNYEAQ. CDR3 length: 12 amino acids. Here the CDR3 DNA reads TGTGCCAGCAGCTTAGGCCCCCGGGAGCAGTTCTTC. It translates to CASSLGPREQFF.

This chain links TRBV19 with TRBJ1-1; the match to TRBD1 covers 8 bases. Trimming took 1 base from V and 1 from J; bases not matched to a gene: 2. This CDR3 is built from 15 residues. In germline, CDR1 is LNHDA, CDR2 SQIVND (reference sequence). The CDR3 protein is CASSIAGTGNTEAFF. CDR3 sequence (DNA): TGTGCCAGTAGTATAGCGGGGACAGGGAACACTGAAGCTTTCTTT.

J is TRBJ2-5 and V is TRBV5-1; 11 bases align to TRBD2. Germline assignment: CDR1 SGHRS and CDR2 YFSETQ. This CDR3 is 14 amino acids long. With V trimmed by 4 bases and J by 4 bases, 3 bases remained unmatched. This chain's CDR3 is CASSDGTSGETQYF. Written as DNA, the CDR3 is TGCGCCAGCAGCGACGGGACTAGCGGAGAGACCCAGTACTTC. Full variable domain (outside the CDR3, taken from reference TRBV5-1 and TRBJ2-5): KAGVTQTPRYLIKTRGQQVTLSCSPISGHRSVSWYQQTPGQGLQFLFEYFSETQRNKGNFPGRFSGRQFSNSRSEMNVSTLELGDSALYLCASSDGTSGETQYFGPGTRLLVL.

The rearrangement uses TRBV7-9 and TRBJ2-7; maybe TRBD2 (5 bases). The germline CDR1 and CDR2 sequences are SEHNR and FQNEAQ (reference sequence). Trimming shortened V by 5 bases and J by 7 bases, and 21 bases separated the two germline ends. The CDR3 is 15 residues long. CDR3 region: CASSPPSTSGREQYF. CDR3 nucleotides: TGTGCCAGCAGCCCGCCCTCAACGTCGGGGAGAGAGCAGTACTTC.

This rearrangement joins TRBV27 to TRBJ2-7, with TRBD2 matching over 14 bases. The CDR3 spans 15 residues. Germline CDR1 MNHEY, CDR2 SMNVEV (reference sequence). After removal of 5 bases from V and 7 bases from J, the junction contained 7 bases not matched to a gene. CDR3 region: CASSPGTSGSREQYF. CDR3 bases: TGTGCCAGCAGTCCAGGGACTAGCGGGAGTAGGGAGCAGTACTTC.

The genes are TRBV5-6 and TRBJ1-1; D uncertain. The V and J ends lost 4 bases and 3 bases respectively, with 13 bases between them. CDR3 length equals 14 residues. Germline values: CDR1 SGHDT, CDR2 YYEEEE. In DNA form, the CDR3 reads TGTGCCAGCAGCCCCACCGTGGGAGACACTGAAGCTTTCTTT. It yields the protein CASSPTVGDTEAFF.

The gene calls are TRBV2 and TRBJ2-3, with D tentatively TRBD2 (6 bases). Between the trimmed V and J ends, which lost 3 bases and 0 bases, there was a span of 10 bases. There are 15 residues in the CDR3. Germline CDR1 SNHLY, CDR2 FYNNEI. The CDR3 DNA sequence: TGTGCCAGCAGTGAGGGGACTTCTAGCACAGATACGCAGTATTTT. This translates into CASSEGTSSTDTQYF.

This CDR3 is CASTKLAGGVNEQFF. CDR3 coding DNA: TGTGCCAGCACCAAACTAGCGGGAGGGGTCAATGAGCAGTTCTTC. The chain has TRBV6-5 and TRBJ2-1, with 13 nucleotides matching TRBD2. The CDR3 extends over 15 amino acids. Per the germline V gene, CDR1 is MNHEY and CDR2 is SVGAGI. V shed 7 bases and J 6 bases; nucleotides not matched to a gene: 6.

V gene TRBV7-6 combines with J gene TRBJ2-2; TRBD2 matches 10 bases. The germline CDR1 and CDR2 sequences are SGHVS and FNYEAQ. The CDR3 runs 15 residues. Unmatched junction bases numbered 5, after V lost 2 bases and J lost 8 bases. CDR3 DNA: TGTGCCAGCAGCTTAAAGACTAGCGGGTATGGGGAGCTGTTTTTT. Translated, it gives CASSLKTSGYGELFF.

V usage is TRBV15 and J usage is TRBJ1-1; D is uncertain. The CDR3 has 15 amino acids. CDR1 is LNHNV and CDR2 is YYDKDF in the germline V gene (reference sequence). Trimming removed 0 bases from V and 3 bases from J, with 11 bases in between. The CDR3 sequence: CATSRDLWTDTEAFF. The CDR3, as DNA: TGTGCCACCAGCAGAGATTTGTGGACGGACACTGAAGCTTTCTTT. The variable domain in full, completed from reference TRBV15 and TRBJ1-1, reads DAMVIQNPRYQVTQFGKPVTLSCSQTLNHNVMYWYQQKSSQAPKLLFHYYDKDFNNEADTPDNFQSRRPNTSFCFLDIRSPGLGDTAMYLCATSRDLWTDTEAFFGQGTRLTVV.

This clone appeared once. CDR3 coding DNA: TGTGCCAGCGCGTGGGTGGCAGGGGAGCTGTTTTTT. Encoded protein: CASAWVAGELFF. The V call is TRBV7-6, the J call TRBJ2-2; D is ambiguous. Trimming left V 8 bases short and J 8 bases short, with 12 bases between. The CDR3 has 12 amino acids. The germline V gene has CDR1 SGHVS and CDR2 FNYEAQ.

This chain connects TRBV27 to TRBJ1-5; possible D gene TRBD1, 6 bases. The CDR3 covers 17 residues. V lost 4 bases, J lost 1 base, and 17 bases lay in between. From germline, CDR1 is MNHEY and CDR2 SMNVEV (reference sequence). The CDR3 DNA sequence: TGTGCCAGCAGTTCCCGGGAAGGGGGGGGGAGCAATCAGCCCCAGCATTTT. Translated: CASSSREGGGSNQPQHF.

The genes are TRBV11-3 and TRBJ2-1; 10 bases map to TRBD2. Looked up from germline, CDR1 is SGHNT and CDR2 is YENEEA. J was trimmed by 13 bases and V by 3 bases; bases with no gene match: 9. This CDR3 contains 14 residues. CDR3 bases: TGTGCCAGCAGCTTCGGAGGGACTAGCGAGGAACAGTTCTTC. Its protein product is CASSFGGTSEEQFF.

The CDR3 spells CASTLTGGWETQYF. DNA of the CDR3: TGTGCCAGCACCCTAACGGGAGGGTGGGAGACCCAGTACTTC. This chain connects TRBV6-5 to TRBJ2-5; 8 bases are shared with TRBD2. The germline CDR1 and CDR2 sequences are MNHEY and SVGAGI. V lost 7 bases and J lost 5; bases outside the gene matches: 9. CDR3 length: 14 amino acids.

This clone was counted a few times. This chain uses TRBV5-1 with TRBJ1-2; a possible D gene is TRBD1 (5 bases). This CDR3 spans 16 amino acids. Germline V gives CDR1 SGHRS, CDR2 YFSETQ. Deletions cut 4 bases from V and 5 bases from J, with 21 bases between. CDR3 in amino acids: CASSEIAPGRGYGYTF. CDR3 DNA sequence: TGCGCCAGCAGCGAAATAGCTCCGGGACGGGGATATGGCTACACCTTC.

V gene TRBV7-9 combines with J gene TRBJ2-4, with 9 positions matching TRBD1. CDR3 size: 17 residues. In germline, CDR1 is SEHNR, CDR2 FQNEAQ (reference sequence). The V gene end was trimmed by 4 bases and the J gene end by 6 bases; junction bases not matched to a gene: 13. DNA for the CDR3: TGTGCCAGCAGCTCGGGATCGACGGGACAGGGCAGAAACATTCAGTACTTC. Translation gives CASSSGSTGQGRNIQYF. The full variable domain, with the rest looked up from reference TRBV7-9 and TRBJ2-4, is DTGVSQNPRHKITKRGQNVTFRCDPISEHNRLYWYRQTLGQGPEFLTYFQNEAQLEKSRLLSDRFSAERPKGSFSTLEIQRTEQGDSAMYLCASSSGSTGQGRNIQYFGAGTRLSVL.

This CDR3 is CASSLEGVNQPQHF. As DNA, the CDR3 is TGTGCCAGCAGCTTAGAGGGGGTCAATCAGCCCCAGCATTTT. The chain combines TRBV7-8 with TRBJ1-5; weak D call: TRBD1 (6 bases). The CDR3 runs 14 residues. CDR1 and CDR2 from the germline V gene are SGHVS and FQNEAQ. V was shortened by 1 base and J by 3 bases, with 7 bases between the two germline ends.

The CDR3 reads CASSFGTSGVTDTQYF. The CDR3, as DNA: TGTGCCAGCAGCTTCGGGACTAGCGGGGTCACAGATACGCAGTATTTT. This chain links TRBV11-3 with TRBJ2-3, with 13 bases aligning to TRBD2. V shed 3 bases and J 2 bases; nucleotides not matched to a gene: 2. This CDR3 is built from 16 residues. Germline V gene lookup returns CDR1 SGHNT and CDR2 YENEEA. The full variable domain, completed using reference TRBV11-3 and TRBJ2-3, is EAGVVQSPRYKIIEKKQPVAFWCNPISGHNTLYWYLQNLGQGPELLIRYENEEAVDDSQLPKDRFSAERLKGVDSTLKIQPAELGDSAVYLCASSFGTSGVTDTQYFGPGTRLTVL.

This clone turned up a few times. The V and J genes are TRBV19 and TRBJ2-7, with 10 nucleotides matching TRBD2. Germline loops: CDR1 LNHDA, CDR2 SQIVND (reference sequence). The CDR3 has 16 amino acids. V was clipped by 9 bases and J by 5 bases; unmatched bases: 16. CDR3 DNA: TGTGCCAGCTCTCAGCGGGAGGGCCTCGGTTTGGACGAGCAGTACTTC. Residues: CASSQREGLGLDEQYF.

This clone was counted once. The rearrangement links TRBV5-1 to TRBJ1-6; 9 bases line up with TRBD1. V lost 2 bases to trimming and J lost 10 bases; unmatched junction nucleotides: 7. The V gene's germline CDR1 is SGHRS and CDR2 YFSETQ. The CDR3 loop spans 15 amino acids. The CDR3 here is CASSFLRDRVSPLHF. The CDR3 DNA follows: TGCGCCAGCAGCTTTCTCCGGGACAGGGTCTCACCCCTCCACTTT. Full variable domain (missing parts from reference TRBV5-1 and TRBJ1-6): KAGVTQTPRYLIKTRGQQVTLSCSPISGHRSVSWYQQTPGQGLQFLFEYFSETQRNKGNFPGRFSGRQFSNSRSEMNVSTLELGDSALYLCASSFLRDRVSPLHFGNGTRLTVT.

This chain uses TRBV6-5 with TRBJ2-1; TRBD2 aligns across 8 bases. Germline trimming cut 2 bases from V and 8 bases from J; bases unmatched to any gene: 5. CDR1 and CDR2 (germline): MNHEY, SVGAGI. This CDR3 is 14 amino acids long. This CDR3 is CASSYPTSGDEQFF. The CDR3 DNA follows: TGTGCCAGCAGTTACCCCACTAGCGGCGATGAGCAGTTCTTC.

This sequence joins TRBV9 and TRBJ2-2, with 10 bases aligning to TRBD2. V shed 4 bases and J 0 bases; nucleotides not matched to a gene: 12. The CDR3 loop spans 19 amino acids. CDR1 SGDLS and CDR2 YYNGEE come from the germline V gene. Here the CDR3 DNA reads TGTGCCAGCAGCAAGTATAGCGGGAGGAGTCTATCGAACACCGGGGAGCTGTTTTTT. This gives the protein CASSKYSGRSLSNTGELFF.

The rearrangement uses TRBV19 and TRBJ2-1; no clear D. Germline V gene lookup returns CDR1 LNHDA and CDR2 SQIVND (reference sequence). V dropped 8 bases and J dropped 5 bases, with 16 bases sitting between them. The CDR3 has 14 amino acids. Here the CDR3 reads CASSPVMTNNEQFF. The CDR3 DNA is TGTGCCAGTTCCCCAGTCATGACCAACAATGAGCAGTTCTTC. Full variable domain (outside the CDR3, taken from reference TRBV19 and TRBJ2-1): DGGITQSPKYLFRKEGQNVTLSCEQNLNHDAMYWYRQDPGQGLRLIYYSQIVNDFQKGDIAEGYSVSREKKESFPLTVTSAQKNPTAFYLCASSPVMTNNEQFFGPGTRLTVL.

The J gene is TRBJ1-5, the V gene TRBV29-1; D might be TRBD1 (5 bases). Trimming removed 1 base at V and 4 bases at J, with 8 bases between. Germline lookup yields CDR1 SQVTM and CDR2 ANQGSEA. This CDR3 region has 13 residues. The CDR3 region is CSVEVEGNQPQHF. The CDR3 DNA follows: TGCAGCGTTGAAGTTGAGGGGAATCAGCCCCAGCATTTT.

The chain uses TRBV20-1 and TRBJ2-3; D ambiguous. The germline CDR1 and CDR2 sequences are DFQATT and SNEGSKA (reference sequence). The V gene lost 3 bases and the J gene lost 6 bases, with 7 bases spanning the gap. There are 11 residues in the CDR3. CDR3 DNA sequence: TGCAGTGCTAGTGTCGGGGATACGCAGTATTTT. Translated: CSASVGDTQYF.

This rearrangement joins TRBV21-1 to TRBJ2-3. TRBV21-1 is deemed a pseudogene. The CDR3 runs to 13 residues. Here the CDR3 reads CASTKGGTDTQYF. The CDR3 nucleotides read TGTGCCAGCACCAAAGGGGGCACAGATACGCAGTATTTT.

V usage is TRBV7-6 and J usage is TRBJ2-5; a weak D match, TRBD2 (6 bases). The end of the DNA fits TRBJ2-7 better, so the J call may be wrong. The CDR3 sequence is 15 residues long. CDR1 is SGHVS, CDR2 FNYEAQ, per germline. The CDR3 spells CASSLAGTGDYEQYF. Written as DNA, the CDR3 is TGTGCCAGCAGCTTAGCCGGGACGGGGGACTACGAGCAGTACTTC.